The 22 T cell receptor beta chains presented below share a single source sample, sequenced in a study of regulatory T cells in long-lasting Graves disease (dated by TCRdb to about 2021). The time point label, read with the paper, signifies: newly diagnosed GD, antithyroid drugs for less than 3 months. For both TCR sequencing and RNA sequencing, RNA was extracted from PBMCs using TRIzol. To prepare the library, multiplex PCR was applied. The run used an Illumina HiSeq 4000. CDR3 regions were amplified by Arm-PCR with iRepertoire HTBI primers to construct TCR beta libraries. The public reads were reanalyzed by TCRdb: fastp trimming at Q25, MiXCR alignment, in-frame beta chains only. Each record represents a unique CDR3 protein, reported with the most common genes and DNA among its rows. The sample data list roughly 530,000 distinct CDR3 sequences, and about 16% of these were observed just once. The ten largest make up 20% to 25% of the sample.

This sample also belongs to another study, concerning T cells in Graves' hyperthyroidism and ophthalmopathy.

Specimen: peripheral blood mononuclear cells (PBMCs), collected at new diagnosis, from a patient treated with antithyroid drugs. The receptors originated from a woman aged 35-60 years with Graves disease. Donor details come from another sample of the same person, matched by shared clones.

Many counts were recorded for this clonotype. The V call is TRBV7-3, the J call TRBJ1-1; D uncertain. V lost 3 bases, J lost 3 bases, and 5 bases lay in between. This CDR3 is built from 12 residues. Germline CDR1 and CDR2: SGHTA and FQGTGA. DNA for the CDR3: TGTGCCAGCAGCTTTCGATACACTGAAGCTTTCTTT. Protein product: CASSFRYTEAFF.

The gene calls are TRBV18 and TRBJ1-1; 7 nucleotides match TRBD1. The CDR3 extends over 14 amino acids. Germline trimming cut 5 bases from V and 0 bases from J; bases unmatched to any gene: 3. CDR1 is KGHSH and CDR2 is LQKENI in the germline V gene. CDR3 in DNA: TGTGCCAGCTCAGTGACAGGGTTGAACACTGAAGCTTTCTTT. As protein: CASSVTGLNTEAFF. Full variable domain (remainder filled in from reference TRBV18 and TRBJ1-1): NAGVMQNPRHLVRRRGQEARLRCSPMKGHSHVYWYRQLPEEGLKFMVYLQKENIIDESGMPKERFSAEFPKEGPSILRIQQVVRGDSAAYFCASSVTGLNTEAFFGQGTRLTVV.

This clonotype was recorded many times. The chain couples TRBV3-1 to TRBJ2-7, with D possibly matching TRBD2 (6 bases). Germline lookup yields CDR1 LGHDT and CDR2 YNNKEL (reference sequence). The ends were cut back, 2 bases at V and 4 bases at J, with 12 bases in the middle. This CDR3 contains 14 residues. This CDR3 reads CASSQPGVGYEQYF. Here the CDR3 DNA reads TGTGCCAGCAGCCAACCGGGAGTTGGTTACGAGCAGTACTTC.

This clonotype came up a few times. V and J are TRBV20-1 and TRBJ1-5; tentatively, D is TRBD1 (5 bases). The germline CDR1 and CDR2 sequences are DFQATT and SNEGSKA (reference sequence). V was trimmed by 7 bases and J by 1 base, leaving 17 bases between them. The CDR3 runs 15 residues. The CDR3 coding sequence is TGCAGTGGAAAACAGGAAAGTGACAGCAATCAGCCCCAGCATTTT. Translated: CSGKQESDSNQPQHF.

The chain recombines TRBV18 with TRBJ1-1; the D gene is possibly TRBD1 (5 bases). Trimming removed 4 bases at V and 11 bases at J, with 17 bases between. This CDR3 spans 13 amino acids. Germline values: CDR1 KGHSH, CDR2 LQKENI. For the CDR3, the DNA is TGTGCCAGCTCACAACGGACAATTTTCGACGCTTTCTTT. Residues: CASSQRTIFDAFF.

This clonotype was counted a few times. J is TRBJ2-7 and V is TRBV12-3 or TRBV12-4, with 9 bases fitting TRBD1. The CDR3 sequence is 14 residues long. The V segment lost 6 bases and the J segment 0 bases; nucleotides outside the gene matches: 3. As DNA, the CDR3 is TGTGCCAGCAGCCGGACAGGGGACTCCTACGAGCAGTACTTC. It specifies CASSRTGDSYEQYF.

The gene calls are TRBV6-5 and TRBJ1-6; no clear D. Germline lookup yields CDR1 MNHEY and CDR2 SVGAGI. Trimming shortened V by 2 bases and J by 10 bases, and 12 bases separated the two germline ends. This CDR3 has 14 residues. CDR3 bases: TGTGCCAGCAGTTACCAAGGGTCTTGGTCACCCCTCCACTTT. Protein: CASSYQGSWSPLHF.

This clonotype has a handful of counts. The J gene is TRBJ2-1, the V gene TRBV6-5, with 12 bases matching TRBD2. The end of the DNA is better explained by TRBJ2-5, so the J call may be wrong. Germline CDR1 MNHEY, CDR2 SVGAGI. CDR3 length equals 15 residues. The CDR3 reads CASSYAGTSGETQYF. The DNA of the CDR3 is TGTGCCAGCAGTTACGCCGGGACTAGCGGGGAGACCCAGTACTTC.

This clonotype appeared a single time. V usage is TRBV10-2 and J usage is TRBJ2-1, with D tentatively TRBD2 (5 bases). The V and J ends lost 2 bases and 2 bases respectively, with 7 bases between them. CDR3 length: 14 amino acids. Germline CDR1 WSHSY, CDR2 SAAADI. The CDR3 coding sequence is TGCGCCAGCAGTGAGCGGGGTCCCTACAATGAGCAGTTCTTC. Its translation: CASSERGPYNEQFF.

V gene TRBV19 combines with J gene TRBJ2-3; TRBD2 agrees at 13 bases. This CDR3 has 17 amino acids. CDR1 LNHDA and CDR2 SQIVND come from the germline V gene (reference sequence). After removal of 0 bases from V and 2 bases from J, the junction contained 2 bases not matched to a gene. The CDR3 is CASSIEGLAGYTDTQYF. CDR3 DNA sequence: TGTGCCAGTAGTATAGAGGGACTAGCGGGGTACACAGATACGCAGTATTTT.

The table lists this clonotype with many counts. V usage is TRBV6-5 and J usage is TRBJ1-6, with 7 bases identical to TRBD1. Germline V gene data show CDR1 as MNHEY and CDR2 as SVGAGI. This CDR3 region has 15 residues. Trimming at V came to 2 bases and at J to 6 bases, leaving 4 bases not matched to a gene. The DNA of the CDR3 is TGTGCCAGCAGTTACACCGGGACAGTTAATTCACCCCTCCACTTT. Residues: CASSYTGTVNSPLHF.

This clonotype was recorded many times. The chain carries TRBV5-1 and TRBJ1-4, with D uncertain. Germline CDR1 and CDR2: SGHRS and YFSETQ. The CDR3 totals 14 residues. V was shortened by 4 bases and J by 8 bases, with 15 bases between the two germline ends. The CDR3: CASSQGPTDEKLFF. The CDR3 DNA is TGCGCCAGCAGCCAAGGACCGACCGACGAAAAACTGTTTTTT.

This clonotype was observed at least ten times. The genes are TRBV3-1 and TRBJ1-2; D is perhaps TRBD1 (5 bases). CDR1 and CDR2 from the germline V gene are LGHDT and YNNKEL (reference sequence). This CDR3 region has 12 residues. V lost 3 bases to trimming and J lost 4 bases, with 6 bases between them. CDR3 sequence reads: CASSQGPYGYTF. The CDR3 DNA reads as TGTGCCAGCAGCCAGGGGCCCTATGGCTACACCTTC.

This chain connects TRBV12-5 to TRBJ1-1; D remains ambiguous. The CDR3 totals 16 residues. V lost 0 bases and J lost 0, with 11 bases in between. From germline, CDR1 is LGHNT and CDR2 FRNRAP. Written as DNA, the CDR3 is TGTGCTAGTGGTTTGGTAGTGGGAGGATTGAACACTGAAGCTTTCTTT. Residues: CASGLVVGGLNTEAFF. The whole variable domain, remainder taken from reference TRBV12-5 and TRBJ1-1, is DARVTQTPRHKVTEMGQEVTMRCQPILGHNTVFWYRQTMMQGLELLAYFRNRAPLDDSGMPKDRFSAEMPDATLATLKIQPSEPRDSAVYFCASGLVVGGLNTEAFFGQGTRLTVV.

Concerning this clonotype itself: A read error may be the cause here, since a much bigger clone is one base away. The chain couples TRBV7-9 to TRBJ2-2; D may be TRBD1 (7 bases). CDR3 size: 17 residues. Germline V lookup: CDR1 SEHNR, CDR2 FQNEAQ (reference sequence). The V gene lost 11 bases and the J gene lost 0 bases, with 22 bases spanning the gap. The CDR3 spells CAPYAGQNHSNTGELFF. For the CDR3, the DNA is TGTGCCCCATACGCGGGACAGAATCACTCGAACACCGGGGAGCTGTTTTTT.

This clonotype was picked up a small number of times. V gene TRBV4-1 combines with J gene TRBJ2-5; 7 positions match TRBD1. The CDR3 spans 15 residues. V dropped 4 bases and J dropped 5; count of bases not matched to a gene: 10. Germline V gene data show CDR1 as MGHRA and CDR2 as YSYEKL. In DNA form, the CDR3 reads TGCGCCAGCAGCCCGAGATGGACAGGAAGGGAGACCCAGTACTTC. Its protein is CASSPRWTGRETQYF.

This clonotype showed up just a few times. A much larger clone is a single base away; this may be a read error. This chain connects TRBV12-3 or TRBV12-4 to TRBJ2-7, with D possibly TRBD1 on 6 matching bases. The CDR3 totals 15 residues. The CDR3 sequence is CASSINRVSSYEQHF. For the CDR3, the DNA is TGTGCCAGCAGTATAAACAGGGTAAGCTCCTACGAGCAGCACTTC.

This clonotype came up many times. This sequence joins TRBV20-1 and TRBJ1-1, with a possible D match to TRBD1 (6 bases). The length of the CDR3 is 15 residues. The V and J ends lost 1 base and 4 bases respectively, with 16 bases between them. CDR1 is DFQATT and CDR2 is SNEGSKA in the germline V gene (reference sequence). The CDR3 region is CSARGAAGAGTEAFF. For the CDR3, the DNA is TGCAGTGCTAGAGGGGCGGCAGGGGCGGGCACTGAAGCTTTCTTT.

This clonotype was recorded a few times. The genes are TRBV7-8 and TRBJ2-6, with no clear D. The V gene lost 0 bases and the J gene lost 2 bases, with 11 bases spanning the gap. Germline loops: CDR1 SGHVS, CDR2 FQNEAQ. This CDR3 has 17 residues. The CDR3 DNA reads as TGTGCCAGCAGCTTAGCTAGACTCCCTACTGGGGCCAACGTCCTGACTTTC. It codes for CASSLARLPTGANVLTF. Together with reference TRBV7-8 and TRBJ2-6, the CDR3 gives the full variable domain: GAGVSQSPRYKVAKRGQDVALRCDPISGHVSLFWYQQALGQGPEFLTYFQNEAQLDKSGLPSDRFFAERPEGSVSTLKIQRTQQEDSAVYLCASSLARLPTGANVLTFGAGSRLTVL.

The chain combines TRBV7-9 with TRBJ2-1; the match to TRBD1 covers 9 bases. The CDR3 spans 16 residues. Germline CDR1 SEHNR, CDR2 FQNEAQ (reference sequence). Germline trimming cut 5 bases from V and 12 bases from J; bases unmatched to any gene: 17. DNA of the CDR3: TGTGCCAGCAGCCCCCCCAGGACAGGGGAGAGGTCTGGGCAGTTCTTC. Amino acid sequence: CASSPPRTGERSGQFF.

This clonotype showed up many times. The chain has TRBV10-3 and TRBJ2-7; 10 bases align to TRBD1. Germline V gene sequence: CDR1 ENHRY, CDR2 SYGVKD. V was clipped by 3 bases and J by 3 bases; unmatched bases: 5. This CDR3 contains 15 residues. CDR3 protein: CAISEQGQGVYEQYF. As DNA, the CDR3 is TGTGCCATCAGTGAACAAGGACAGGGGGTCTACGAGCAGTACTTC.

J is TRBJ2-5 and V is TRBV7-9; no firm D call. Germline values: CDR1 SEHNR, CDR2 FQNEAQ (reference sequence). Trimming shortened V by 2 bases and J by 2 bases, and 9 bases separated the two germline ends. The CDR3 is 14 residues long. The CDR3, as DNA: TGTGCCAGCAGCTTAAATCCTCAGCAAGAGACCCAGTACTTC. It encodes CASSLNPQQETQYF. Full variable domain (rest looked up from reference TRBV7-9 and TRBJ2-5): DTGVSQNPRHKITKRGQNVTFRCDPISEHNRLYWYRQTLGQGPEFLTYFQNEAQLEKSRLLSDRFSAERPKGSFSTLEIQRTEQGDSAMYLCASSLNPQQETQYFGPGTRLLVL.